Listed here are 18 T cell receptor beta chains from one sample, sequenced in a study of naive and memory T cell subsets. An equimolar mix of two oligonucleotides served as the beta constant-region primer for TRBC1 and TRBC2. TCRdb analysed the UMI-ligation and nested PCR reads with MiXCR anew, one entry per CDR3 protein. The sample carries about 85,000 distinct CDR3 sequences, about an eighth recorded once. The sequenced sample consisted of central memory CD4+ T cells from blood. Receptors were obtained from a human donor in good health.

This clonotype was counted many times. The V gene is TRBV6-1, the J gene TRBJ2-3, with D perhaps TRBD2 (6 bases). Germline CDR1 reads MNHNS; CDR2 reads SASEGT. With 2 bases removed from V and 5 bases from J, the gap between germline ends came to 8 bases. This CDR3 has 13 residues. CDR3 DNA: TGTGCCAGCAGTGAACGGGGGATAGATACGCAGTATTTT. As protein: CASSERGIDTQYF.

This chain uses TRBV6-6 with TRBJ2-3, with 11 positions matching TRBD2. Germline V gene data show CDR1 as MNHNY and CDR2 as SVGAGI (reference sequence). Germline trimming cut 5 bases from V and 5 bases from J; bases unmatched to any gene: 6. The CDR3 loop spans 15 amino acids. CDR3 sequence: CASSTPSGRIDTQYF. The CDR3 DNA reads TGTGCCAGCAGTACTCCTAGCGGGAGGATAGATACGCAGTATTTT.

This clonotype was recorded a few times. This chain uses TRBV3-1 with TRBJ2-3, with TRBD2 identical over 14 bases. V was pared by 4 bases and J by 6 bases, with 3 bases of the junction left unmatched. The germline V gene has CDR1 LGHDT and CDR2 YNNKEL (reference sequence). This CDR3 has 15 amino acids. The CDR3 sequence is CASSRGTSGSDTQYF. The CDR3 region has the DNA TGTGCCAGCAGCCGGGGGACTAGCGGGAGCGATACGCAGTATTTT.

The chain uses TRBV20-1 and TRBJ2-1; a weak D match, TRBD2 (5 bases). V was pared by 3 bases and J by 13 bases, with 16 bases between. Germline values: CDR1 DFQATT, CDR2 SNEGSKA (reference sequence). The CDR3 loop spans 12 amino acids. CDR3 sequence reads: CSARAERWSQFF. The CDR3 DNA reads as TGCAGTGCTAGGGCGGAGCGGTGGTCCCAGTTCTTC.

The chain uses TRBV18 and TRBJ1-5, with D maybe TRBD1 (5 bases). V lost 5 bases, J lost 5 bases, and 16 bases lay in between. CDR3 length: 15 residues. Germline CDR1 KGHSH, CDR2 LQKENI. The chain's CDR3 is CASSSPGLGDQPQHF. The CDR3 DNA reads TGTGCCAGCTCATCTCCGGGCCTGGGGGATCAGCCCCAGCATTTT.

CDR3 loop: CATSQRLADTQYF. The CDR3 coding sequence is TGTGCCACCAGCCAGAGGCTCGCAGATACGCAGTATTTT. The genes are TRBV15 and TRBJ2-3; D gene uncertain. V was clipped by 5 bases and J by 4 bases, with 10 bases between them. The CDR3 is 13 residues long. Germline loops: CDR1 LNHNV, CDR2 YYDKDF (reference sequence). Using reference TRBV15 and TRBJ2-3 for the parts outside the CDR3, the full variable domain is DAMVIQNPRYQVTQFGKPVTLSCSQTLNHNVMYWYQQKSSQAPKLLFHYYDKDFNNEADTPDNFQSRRPNTSFCFLDIRSPGLGDTAMYLCATSQRLADTQYFGPGTRLTVL.

This clonotype was seen a few times. The chain is built from TRBV9 and TRBJ1-3, with D hard to call. This CDR3 region has 16 residues. Germline CDR1 SGDLS, CDR2 YYNGEE. V lost 1 base, J lost 1 base, and 12 bases lay in between. This chain's CDR3 is CASSVRVGGSGNTIYF. The CDR3 DNA is TGTGCCAGCAGCGTACGGGTAGGCGGGTCTGGAAACACCATATATTTT.

In this sample, this clonotype turned up many times. The chain combines TRBV30 with TRBJ2-7; D uncertain. Germline assignment: CDR1 GTSNPN and CDR2 SVGIG (reference sequence). There are 10 residues in the CDR3. Trimming took off 1 base at V and 5 bases at J, with 3 bases between the two ends. The DNA of the CDR3 is TGTGCCTGGAGTGGAAACGAGCAGTACTTC. Translating gives CAWSGNEQYF.

V gene TRBV4-3 combines with J gene TRBJ2-7; 11 bases fit TRBD2. The CDR3 loop spans 18 amino acids. Germline values: CDR1 LGHNA, CDR2 YSLEER. V lost 0 bases, J lost 2 bases, and 9 bases stayed unmatched. CDR3 sequence: CASSQELTSGSLTYEQYF. In DNA form, the CDR3 reads TGCGCCAGCAGCCAAGAGTTAACTAGCGGGAGCTTAACCTACGAGCAGTACTTC.

This clonotype was observed many times. This chain joins TRBV5-1 and TRBJ1-1; TRBD1 agrees at 8 bases. This CDR3 is 14 amino acids long. Germline trimming cut 4 bases from V and 7 bases from J; bases unmatched to any gene: 9. Germline lookup yields CDR1 SGHRS and CDR2 YFSETQ. As DNA, the CDR3 is TGCGCCAGCAGCACGGACAGGGCTATAGGTGAAGCTTTCTTT. It yields the protein CASSTDRAIGEAFF.

The sample holds many counts of this clonotype. This chain links TRBV7-9 with TRBJ2-7, with a possible D match to TRBD2 (6 bases). From germline, CDR1 is SEHNR and CDR2 FQNEAQ (reference sequence). The CDR3 is 16 residues long. V shed 2 bases and J shed 2 bases, with 16 bases lying between them. The CDR3 loop reads CASSLSGSGPAYEQYF. The DNA for the CDR3 is TGTGCCAGCAGCTTAAGTGGGAGCGGGCCCGCCTACGAGCAGTACTTC.

Ten or more counts support this clonotype. The J gene is TRBJ2-5, the V gene TRBV3-1; 10 bases agree with TRBD2. CDR3 length equals 18 residues. CDR1 and CDR2 (germline): LGHDT, YNNKEL (reference sequence). J lost 4 bases, V lost 0 bases, and 11 bases had no gene match. The CDR3 bases are TGTGCCAGCAGCCAAGATCCCCCGGGACTAGCGCGTGGAGAGACCCAGTACTTC. The encoded protein is CASSQDPPGLARGETQYF.

On this clonotype: Its ends do not fully match the called genes, so a read error is possible. V usage is TRBV30 and J usage is TRBJ2-1; TRBD2 agrees at 10 bases. This CDR3 spans 11 amino acids. The germline V gene encodes CDR1 GTSNPN and CDR2 SVGIG (reference sequence). In DNA, the CDR3 is TGTGCCTGGAGTTGGCTAGCGGGAGCCAACTTC. Its protein is CAWSWLAGANF.

This clonotype was counted a few times. A clone one base away is much larger, so this may be a read error. The chain carries TRBV7-9 and TRBJ1-5; 7 bases map to TRBD1. CDR1 and CDR2 from the germline V gene are SEHNR and FQNEAQ (reference sequence). J was trimmed by 5 bases and V by 5 bases; bases with no gene match: 9. This CDR3 region has 15 residues. For the CDR3, the DNA is TGTGCCAGCAGCCCTGGGGACAGCCGATATCAGCCCCAGCATTTT. The encoded protein is CASSPGDSRYQPQHF.

This clonotype occurred many times. The chain combines TRBV20-1 with TRBJ2-7; 8 positions agree with TRBD1. The CDR3 covers 15 residues. Germline V lookup: CDR1 DFQATT, CDR2 SNEGSKA (reference sequence). V lost 6 bases, J lost 1 base, and 11 bases stayed unmatched. CDR3 amino acids: CSATTGTGGSYEQYF. The CDR3 DNA reads TGCAGTGCAACGACCGGGACAGGTGGTTCCTACGAGCAGTACTTC.

This clonotype was detected only a few times. This sequence joins TRBV28 and TRBJ1-1; D remains ambiguous. The CDR3 is 14 amino acids. From germline, CDR1 is MDHEN and CDR2 SYDVKM. V was shortened by 3 bases and J by 5 bases, with 13 bases between the two germline ends. The CDR3 nucleotides are TGTGCCAGCAGTTTGGCGGGAGAAAGGACTGAAGCTTTCTTT. Translated: CASSLAGERTEAFF. Using reference TRBV28 and TRBJ1-1 for the parts outside the CDR3, the full variable domain is DVKVTQSSRYLVKRTGEKVFLECVQDMDHENMFWYRQDPGLGLRLIYFSYDVKMKEKGDIPEGYSVSREKKERFSLILESASTNQTSMYLCASSLAGERTEAFFGQGTRLTVV.

This clonotype was counted at least ten times. The CDR3 loop is CASSAHGGSPYEQYF. Here the CDR3 DNA reads TGTGCCAGCTCAGCCCACGGGGGGTCCCCCTACGAGCAGTACTTC. This rearrangement joins TRBV18 to TRBJ2-7; 7 bases map to TRBD2. From germline, CDR1 is KGHSH and CDR2 LQKENI. The CDR3 length is 15 residues. The trim removed 5 bases at V and 2 bases at J, leaving 9 bases unmatched.

This clonotype was counted at least ten times. This rearrangement joins TRBV29-1 to TRBJ2-7, with 8 bases fitting TRBD1. CDR3 size: 13 residues. Germline CDR1 SQVTM, CDR2 ANQGSEA. V shed 3 bases and J 2 bases; nucleotides not matched to a gene: 3. Here the CDR3 reads CSVDGQGPYEQYF. Written as DNA, the CDR3 is TGCAGCGTTGATGGACAGGGCCCCTACGAGCAGTACTTC.